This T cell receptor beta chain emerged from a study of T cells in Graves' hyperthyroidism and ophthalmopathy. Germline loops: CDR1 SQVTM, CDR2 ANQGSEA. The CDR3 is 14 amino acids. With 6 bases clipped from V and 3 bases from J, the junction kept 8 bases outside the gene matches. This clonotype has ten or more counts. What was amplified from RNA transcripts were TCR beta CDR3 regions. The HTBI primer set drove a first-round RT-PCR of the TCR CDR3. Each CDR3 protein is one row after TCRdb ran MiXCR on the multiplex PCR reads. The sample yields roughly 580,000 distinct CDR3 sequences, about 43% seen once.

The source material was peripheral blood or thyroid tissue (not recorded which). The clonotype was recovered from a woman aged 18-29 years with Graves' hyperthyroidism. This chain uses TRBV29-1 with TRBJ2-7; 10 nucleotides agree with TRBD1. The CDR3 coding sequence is TGCAGCGTGAAGACAGGGGGCACCCTCTACGAGCAGTACTTC. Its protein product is CSVKTGGTLYEQYF.